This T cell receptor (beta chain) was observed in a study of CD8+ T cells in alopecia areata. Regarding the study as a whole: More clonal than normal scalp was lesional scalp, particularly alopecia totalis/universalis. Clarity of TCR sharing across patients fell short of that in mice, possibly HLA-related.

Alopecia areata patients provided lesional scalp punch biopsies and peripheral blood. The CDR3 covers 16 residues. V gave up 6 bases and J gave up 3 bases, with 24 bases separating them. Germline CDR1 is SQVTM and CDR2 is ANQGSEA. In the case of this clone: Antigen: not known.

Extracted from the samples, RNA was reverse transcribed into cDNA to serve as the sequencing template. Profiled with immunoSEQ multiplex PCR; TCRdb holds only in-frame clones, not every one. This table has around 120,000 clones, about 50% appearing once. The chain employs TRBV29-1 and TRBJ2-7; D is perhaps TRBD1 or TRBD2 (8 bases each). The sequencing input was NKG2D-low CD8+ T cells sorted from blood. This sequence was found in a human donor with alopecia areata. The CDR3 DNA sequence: TGCAGCGTCACCTCGGGGGGGACAGGAGCTTACTACGAGCAGTACTTC. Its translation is CSVTSGGTGAYYEQYF.